Listed below are T cell receptor beta chains from one sample, sequenced in a study of metastatic and nonmetastatic thyroid tumors. MiXCR re-clonotyped the PCR reads for TCRdb. The sample has tens of thousands of clones, about an eighth seen once. The sample was blood. These receptor sequences come from a female donor with papillary thyroid cancer or a benign thyroid nodule (not recorded which). Some clones in this sample may be carry-over from other donors' samples. Both conserved end residues are part of each CDR3. D genes are given only for firm matches. Clone size is shown for a subset of rows, as once, few, many or a class of expanded clone.

V: TRBV30
J: TRBJ2-5
D: -
size: many
DNA: TGTGCCTGGAGTGTACATAAGTTTGGGGGTTTAGAGACCCAGTACTTC
CDR3: CAWSVHKFGGLETQYF

V: TRBV15
J: TRBJ1-1
D: -
size: -
DNA: TGTGCCACCAGCAGAGCCCCATGTCAGAATGGTGAAGCTTTCTTT
CDR3: CATSRAPCQNGEAFF

V: TRBV6-1
J: TRBJ1-1
D: -
size: many
DNA: TGTGCCAGCACCCGGGGGGGGAGTTACACTGAAGCTTTCTTT
CDR3: CASTRGGSYTEAFF

V: TRBV5-8
J: TRBJ2-1
D: -
size: many
DNA: TGTGCCAGCAGCTTGGATACAGACCCTAACAATGAGCAGTTCTTC
CDR3: CASSLDTDPNNEQFF

V: TRBV19
J: TRBJ1-1
D: TRBD1
size: many
DNA: TGTGCCAGTAGTCGGTTATCACGACAGGGGGCGGTAACTGAAGCTTTCTTT
CDR3: CASSRLSRQGAVTEAFF

V: TRBV13
J: TRBJ2-1
D: TRBD1
size: many
DNA: TGTGCCAGCAGCTCTAGAAGACGAGGACAGGGAAATGAGCAGTTCTTC
CDR3: CASSSRRRGQGNEQFF

V: TRBV18
J: TRBJ2-5
D: -
size: many
DNA: TGTGCCAGCTCACCAGAAGAGACCCAGTACTTC
CDR3: CASSPEETQYF

V: TRBV7-2
J: TRBJ2-1
D: TRBD2
size: many
DNA: TGTGCCAGCAGCTTCCTAAGCGGGAGGTCCCCTAAATCTTCCTACAATGAGCAGTTCTTC
CDR3: CASSFLSGRSPKSSYNEQFF

V: TRBV6-1
J: TRBJ2-3
D: TRBD1
size: many
DNA: TGTGCCAGCATACCGCGGGACAGGGAATCAGATACGCAGTATTTT
CDR3: CASIPRDRESDTQYF

V: TRBV3-1
J: TRBJ2-7
D: -
size: many
DNA: TGTGCCAGCAGCCAATTCTACGAGCAGTACTTC
CDR3: CASSQFYEQYF

V: TRBV6-2/TRBV6-3
J: TRBJ2-1
D: -
size: many
DNA: TGTGCCAGCAGTTACCCGGGACGAGCCCCTAATGAGCAGTTCTTC
CDR3: CASSYPGRAPNEQFF

V: TRBV6-5
J: TRBJ1-5
D: -
size: -
DNA: TGTGCCAGCAGTTACGACAGGCATCAGCCCCAGCATTTT
CDR3: CASSYDRHQPQHF

V: TRBV2
J: TRBJ2-5
D: -
size: many
DNA: TGTGCCAGCAGTGTGGAAGTGGGAGAGACCCAGTACTTC
CDR3: CASSVEVGETQYF

V: TRBV3-1
J: TRBJ2-7
D: -
size: many
DNA: TGTGCCAGCAGCCAAGGAACCGGGGAAGAGCAGTACTTC
CDR3: CASSQGTGEEQYF

V: TRBV6-1
J: TRBJ2-7
D: -
size: few
DNA: TGTGCCAGCACTCTACAGGGTGTTCACTCCTACGAGCAGTACTTC
CDR3: CASTLQGVHSYEQYF

V: TRBV30
J: TRBJ2-2
D: -
size: few
DNA: TGTGCCTGGAGCCCGGGACCCACCGGGGAGCTGTTTTTT
CDR3: CAWSPGPTGELFF

V: TRBV7-8
J: TRBJ1-2
D: TRBD1
size: many
DNA: TGTGCCAGCAGCTTAGCGGGACAGGGGAGATGGTCGGAAGGCTACACCTTC
CDR3: CASSLAGQGRWSEGYTF

V: TRBV10-3
J: TRBJ2-3
D: TRBD2
size: many
DNA: TGTGCCATCAGCAACAGCGGGGCTAGCACAGATACGCAGTATTTT
CDR3: CAISNSGASTDTQYF

V: TRBV6-2/TRBV6-3
J: TRBJ2-5
D: -
size: few
DNA: TGTGCCAGCATTTACGGCTCTTGGGAGGAGACCCAGTACTTC
CDR3: CASIYGSWEETQYF

V: TRBV6-2/TRBV6-3
J: TRBJ2-1
D: TRBD2
size: many
DNA: TGTGCCAGCAGTTACTCTTTGCGGGAGGCCTCCAGCTCCTACAATGAGCAGTTCTTC
CDR3: CASSYSLREASSSYNEQFF

V: TRBV12-3/TRBV12-4
J: TRBJ2-5
D: -
size: many
DNA: TGTGCCAGCAGTTGGGGCCCCCTCGAGACCCAGTACTTC
CDR3: CASSWGPLETQYF

V: TRBV28
J: TRBJ1-2
D: -
size: many
DNA: TGTGCCAGCAGTCTCCCGGGGACGTTCAACTATGGCTACACCTTC
CDR3: CASSLPGTFNYGYTF

V: TRBV19
J: TRBJ1-5
D: TRBD1
size: many
DNA: TGTGCCAGTAAAGATGGGGGACAGGGAAATCAGCCCCAGCATTTT
CDR3: CASKDGGQGNQPQHF

V: TRBV27
J: TRBJ1-3
D: -
size: many
DNA: TGTGCCAGCAGCCGACACTCTGGAAACACCATATATTTT
CDR3: CASSRHSGNTIYF

V: TRBV24-1
J: TRBJ2-1
D: TRBD2
size: many
DNA: TGTGCCACCAGTGATTTGCCGCGTACTAGCGGGGGAATCAATGAGCAGTTCTTC
CDR3: CATSDLPRTSGGINEQFF

V: TRBV9
J: TRBJ2-3
D: -
size: many
DNA: TGTGCCAGCAGCGTAGATCTGGGTGATACGCAGTATTTT
CDR3: CASSVDLGDTQYF

V: TRBV7-2
J: TRBJ2-5
D: TRBD2
size: many
DNA: TGTGCCAGCAGTCCGTGGGCCGGGAGGGCCTCTCAAGAGACCCAGTACTTC
CDR3: CASSPWAGRASQETQYF

V: TRBV2
J: TRBJ2-5
D: -
size: many
DNA: TGTGCCAGCCTGGACCAAGAGACCCAGTACTTC
CDR3: CASLDQETQYF

V: TRBV9
J: TRBJ2-3
D: -
size: many
DNA: TGTGCCAGCAGCCCCTTACAAGCGACCCCCACAGATACGCAGTATTTT
CDR3: CASSPLQATPTDTQYF

V: TRBV5-4
J: TRBJ1-1
D: -
size: many
DNA: TGTGCCAGCTTATCCCCCTGGAACACTGAAGCTTTCTTT
CDR3: CASLSPWNTEAFF

V: TRBV27
J: TRBJ2-3
D: -
size: many
DNA: TGTGCCAGCAGTCCCTCTGGCGCTGATACGCAGTATTTT
CDR3: CASSPSGADTQYF

V: TRBV12-3/TRBV12-4
J: TRBJ1-3
D: TRBD1
size: many
DNA: TGTGCCAGCAGTGACTCCCAGGACAGGATCTTCTCTGGAAACACCATATATTTT
CDR3: CASSDSQDRIFSGNTIYF

V: TRBV2
J: TRBJ2-2
D: -
size: -
DNA: TGTGCCAGCAGTTCGGCTAGCTGGGCGAACACCGTGGAGCTGTTTTTT
CDR3: CASSSASWANTVELFF

V: TRBV20-1
J: TRBJ2-1
D: TRBD2
size: many
DNA: TGCAGTGCGACCGAACCGGGACTAGCTCCGCACCTTGAGCAGTTCTTC
CDR3: CSATEPGLAPHLEQFF

V: TRBV15
J: TRBJ1-1
D: -
size: many
DNA: TGTGCCACCAGCAGAGATCAGGGAGCGAACACTGAAGCTTTCTTT
CDR3: CATSRDQGANTEAFF

V: TRBV7-9
J: TRBJ1-4
D: TRBD1
size: many
DNA: TGTGCCAGCAGCTCACGGACAGGGGAGGAAAAACTGTTTTTT
CDR3: CASSSRTGEEKLFF

V: TRBV6-1
J: TRBJ2-7
D: TRBD1
size: many
DNA: TGTGCCAGCAGTGAAACAGGGGACGGGACCTACGAGCAGTACTTC
CDR3: CASSETGDGTYEQYF